The 5 T cell receptor beta chains listed next were all sequenced from one sample in a study of cytomegalovirus exposure and HLA in healthy donors. 60 Vbeta and 13 Jbeta primers were used in PCR. Here immunoSEQ multiplex PCR was the method, and the copy in TCRdb shows in-frame clones only, minus some. The sample yields approximately 210,000 clones, roughly 77% seen once. Material: PBMCs. The receptor set was obtained from a woman between 50 and 59 years old in good health and CMV-seronegative.

This clone was detected once. The genes are TRBV5-6 and TRBJ2-3; D is possibly TRBD1 (5 bases). The ends were cut back, 2 bases at V and 1 base at J, with 14 bases in the middle. Germline CDR1 and CDR2: SGHDT and YYEEEE. The CDR3 is 16 amino acids. The CDR3 protein is CASSLLQGRGTDTQYF. The CDR3 bases are TGTGCCAGCAGCTTACTTCAGGGAAGGGGCACAGATACGCAGTATTTT.

The chain joins TRBV11-3 to TRBJ2-1; 11 bases are shared with TRBD2. V gave up 5 bases and J gave up 4 bases; unmatched junction bases: 10. The CDR3 length is 17 residues. The germline gives CDR1 SGHNT, CDR2 YENEEA. The CDR3 DNA reads as TGTGCCAGCAGCGGCAGTGCTACTAGCGGGAGTTACAATGAGCAGTTCTTC. This translates into CASSGSATSGSYNEQFF. Using reference TRBV11-3 and TRBJ2-1 for the parts outside the CDR3, the full variable domain is EAGVVQSPRYKIIEKKQPVAFWCNPISGHNTLYWYLQNLGQGPELLIRYENEEAVDDSQLPKDRFSAERLKGVDSTLKIQPAELGDSAVYLCASSGSATSGSYNEQFFGPGTRLTVL.

Only one count was recorded for this clone. Compared with germline, one end of the junction differs, possibly owing to a read error. The chain couples TRBV7-9 to TRBJ2-5, with TRBD2 identical over 7 bases. Germline loops: CDR1 SEHNR, CDR2 FQNEAQ (reference sequence). This CDR3 is built from 16 residues. CDR3 protein: CSSSLGRAASQETQYF. As DNA, the CDR3 is TGTTCCAGCAGCTTGGGGAGGGCAGCCTCCCAAGAGACCCAGTACTTC.

The chain is built from TRBV9 and TRBJ2-1; weak D call: TRBD2 (6 bases). Germline CDR1 is SGDLS and CDR2 is YYNGEE. The CDR3 totals 14 residues. Trimming shortened V by 6 bases and J by 3 bases, and 13 bases separated the two germline ends. For the CDR3, the DNA is TGTGCCAGCAACGGGGGTAGCTTCTACAATGAGCAGTTCTTC. Protein product: CASNGGSFYNEQFF.

This clone appeared once. The chain recombines TRBV5-8 with TRBJ2-1; D is undetermined. The ends were cut back, 3 bases at V and 6 bases at J, with 16 bases in the middle. This CDR3 is built from 15 residues. In germline, CDR1 is SGHTS, CDR2 YDEGEE. The CDR3 DNA follows: TGTGCCAGCAGCTCCCTAACCAATGGGCCCAATGAGCAGTTCTTC. As protein: CASSSLTNGPNEQFF. Drawing the rest from reference TRBV5-8 and TRBJ2-1, the complete variable domain is EAGVTQSPTHLIKTRGQQATLRCSPISGHTSVYWYQQALGLGLQFLLWYDEGEERNRGNFPPRFSGRQFPNYSSELNVNALELEDSALYLCASSSLTNGPNEQFFGPGTRLTVL.